This T cell receptor beta chain was found in a study of T cells in localized non-small cell lung cancer. Notes on the study in general: Heterogeneity remains possible, as sequencing covered one tumor region only. Uninvolved adjacent lung showed the highest T cell clonality, exceeding tumor.

Note on this clone: Its antigen is not identified.

Trimming took 6 bases from V and 2 from J; bases not matched to a gene: 4. Germline V gene sequence: CDR1 SQVTM, CDR2 ANQGSEA. The CDR3 covers 12 residues. Produced via immunoSEQ multiplex PCR; TCRdb's table is partial and in-frame only. The repertoire holds around 78,000 clones, with approximately 80% as singletons. J is TRBJ2-7 and V is TRBV29-1; 7 nucleotides match TRBD2. The sequencing used peripheral blood, collected before any cancer treatment. This sequence originates from a female donor over 55 with stage I lung adenocarcinoma. CDR3 sequence: CSVTRGAYEQYF. CDR3 bases: TGCAGCGTGACCCGGGGGGCCTACGAGCAGTACTTC.